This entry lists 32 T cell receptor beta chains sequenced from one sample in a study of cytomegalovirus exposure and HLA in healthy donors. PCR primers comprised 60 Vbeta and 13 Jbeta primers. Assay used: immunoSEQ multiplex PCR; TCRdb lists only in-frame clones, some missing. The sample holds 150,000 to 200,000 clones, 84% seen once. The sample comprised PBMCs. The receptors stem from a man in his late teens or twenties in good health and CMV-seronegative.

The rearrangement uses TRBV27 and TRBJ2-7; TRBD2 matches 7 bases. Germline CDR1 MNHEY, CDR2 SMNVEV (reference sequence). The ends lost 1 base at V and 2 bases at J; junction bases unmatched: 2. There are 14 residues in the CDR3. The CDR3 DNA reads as TGTGCCAGCAGTTTATTTGCGGGAGCCTACGAGCAGTACTTC. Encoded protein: CASSLFAGAYEQYF.

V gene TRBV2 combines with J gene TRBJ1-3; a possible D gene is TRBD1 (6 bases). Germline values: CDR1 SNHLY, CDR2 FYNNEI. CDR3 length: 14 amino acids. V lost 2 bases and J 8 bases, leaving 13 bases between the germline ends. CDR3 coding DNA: TGTGCCAGCAGTGAAAGGATGGGGGCTCACACCATATATTTT. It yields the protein CASSERMGAHTIYF. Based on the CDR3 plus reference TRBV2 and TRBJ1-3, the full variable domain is EPEVTQTPSHQVTQMGQEVILRCVPISNHLYFYWYRQILGQKVEFLVSFYNNEISEKSEIFDDQFSVERPDGSNFTLKIRSTKLEDSAMYFCASSERMGAHTIYFGEGSWLTVV.

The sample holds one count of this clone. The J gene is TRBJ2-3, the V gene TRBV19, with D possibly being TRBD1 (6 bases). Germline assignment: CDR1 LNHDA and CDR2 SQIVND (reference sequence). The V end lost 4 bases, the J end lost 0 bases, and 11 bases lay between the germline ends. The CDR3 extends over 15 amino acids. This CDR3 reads CASSKGGTSTDTQYF. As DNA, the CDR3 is TGTGCCAGTAGTAAAGGGGGAACTAGCACAGATACGCAGTATTTT.

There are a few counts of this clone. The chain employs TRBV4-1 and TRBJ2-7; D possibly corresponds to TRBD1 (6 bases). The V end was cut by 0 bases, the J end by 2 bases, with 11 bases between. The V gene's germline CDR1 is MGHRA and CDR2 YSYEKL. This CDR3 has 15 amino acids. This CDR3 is CASSQDGTITYEQYF. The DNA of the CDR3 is TGCGCCAGCAGCCAAGACGGGACAATTACCTACGAGCAGTACTTC.

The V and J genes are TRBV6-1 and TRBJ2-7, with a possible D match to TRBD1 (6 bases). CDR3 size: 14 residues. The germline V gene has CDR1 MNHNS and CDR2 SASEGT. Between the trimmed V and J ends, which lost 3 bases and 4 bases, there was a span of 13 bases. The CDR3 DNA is TGTGCCAGCAGTGAGGGGGCGCTAGCTTACGAGCAGTACTTC. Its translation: CASSEGALAYEQYF.

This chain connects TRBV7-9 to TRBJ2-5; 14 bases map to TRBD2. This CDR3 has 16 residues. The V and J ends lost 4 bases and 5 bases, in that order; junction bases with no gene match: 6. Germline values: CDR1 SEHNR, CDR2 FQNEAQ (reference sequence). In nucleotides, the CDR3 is TGTGCCAGCAGCTCGGGACTAGCGGGGGCCGGGGAGACCCAGTACTTC. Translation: CASSSGLAGAGETQYF.

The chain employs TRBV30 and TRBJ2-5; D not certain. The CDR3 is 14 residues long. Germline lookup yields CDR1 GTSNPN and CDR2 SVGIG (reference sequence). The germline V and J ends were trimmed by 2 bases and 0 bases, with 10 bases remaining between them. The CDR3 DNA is TGTGCCTGGAGTATGTGGGCAGACCAAGAGACCCAGTACTTC. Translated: CAWSMWADQETQYF.

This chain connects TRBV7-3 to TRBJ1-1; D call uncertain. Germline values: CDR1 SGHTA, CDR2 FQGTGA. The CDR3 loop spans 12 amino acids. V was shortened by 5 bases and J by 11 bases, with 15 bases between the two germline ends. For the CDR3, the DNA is TGTGCCAGCAGCCCGCCGGGAGGTCGCGCTTTCTTT. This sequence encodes CASSPPGGRAFF.

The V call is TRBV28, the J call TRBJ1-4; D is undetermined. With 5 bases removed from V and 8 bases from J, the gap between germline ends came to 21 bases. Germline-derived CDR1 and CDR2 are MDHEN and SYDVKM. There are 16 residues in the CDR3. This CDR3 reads CASSPLPGREKEKLFF. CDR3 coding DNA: TGTGCCAGCAGTCCACTCCCCGGGAGGGAGAAAGAAAAACTGTTTTTT.

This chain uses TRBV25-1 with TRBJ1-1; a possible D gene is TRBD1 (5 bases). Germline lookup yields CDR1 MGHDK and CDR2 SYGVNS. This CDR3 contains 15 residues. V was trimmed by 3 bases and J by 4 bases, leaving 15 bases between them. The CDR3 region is CASSESFGGGTEAFF. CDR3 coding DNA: TGTGCCAGCAGTGAGTCGTTCGGCGGGGGCACTGAAGCTTTCTTT.

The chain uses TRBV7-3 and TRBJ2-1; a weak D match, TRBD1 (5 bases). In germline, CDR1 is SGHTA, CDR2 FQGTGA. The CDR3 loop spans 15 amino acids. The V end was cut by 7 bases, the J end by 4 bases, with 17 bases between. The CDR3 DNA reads TGTGCCAGCACCACCTCAGGGTCCCAATACAATGAGCAGTTCTTC. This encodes CASTTSGSQYNEQFF.

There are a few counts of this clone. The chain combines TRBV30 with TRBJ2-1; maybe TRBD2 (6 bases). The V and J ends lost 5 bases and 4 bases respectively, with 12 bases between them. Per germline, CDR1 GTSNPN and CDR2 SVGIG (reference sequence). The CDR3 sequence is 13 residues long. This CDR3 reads CAWRRAVYNEQFF. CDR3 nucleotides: TGTGCCTGGCGGAGGGCCGTTTACAATGAGCAGTTCTTC.

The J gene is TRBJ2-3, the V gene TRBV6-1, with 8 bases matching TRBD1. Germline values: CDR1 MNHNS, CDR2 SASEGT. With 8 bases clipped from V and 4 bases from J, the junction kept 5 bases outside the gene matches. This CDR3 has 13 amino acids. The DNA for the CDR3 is TGTGCCAGCGGGTGGACAGGGTCAGATACGCAGTATTTT. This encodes CASGWTGSDTQYF.

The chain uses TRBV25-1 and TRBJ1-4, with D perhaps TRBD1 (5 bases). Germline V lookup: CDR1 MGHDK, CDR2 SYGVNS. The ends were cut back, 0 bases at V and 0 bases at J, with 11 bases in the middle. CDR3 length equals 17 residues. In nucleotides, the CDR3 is TGTGCCAGCAGTGAATATGGTGGGGGGGCAACTAATGAAAAACTGTTTTTT. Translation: CASSEYGGGATNEKLFF.

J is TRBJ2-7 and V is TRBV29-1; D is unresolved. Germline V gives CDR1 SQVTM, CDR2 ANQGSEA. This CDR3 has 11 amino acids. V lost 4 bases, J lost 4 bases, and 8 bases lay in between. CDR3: CSVAGPYEQYF. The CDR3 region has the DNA TGCAGCGTTGCGGGTCCGTACGAGCAGTACTTC.

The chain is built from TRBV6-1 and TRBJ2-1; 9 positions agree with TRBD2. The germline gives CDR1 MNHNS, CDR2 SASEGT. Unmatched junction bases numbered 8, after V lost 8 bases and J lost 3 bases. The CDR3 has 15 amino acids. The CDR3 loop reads CASGGRGQSYNEQFF. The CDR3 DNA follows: TGTGCCAGCGGCGGGAGGGGACAGAGCTACAATGAGCAGTTCTTC.

The CDR3 is CASSQAAGGYEQYF. CDR3 DNA sequence: TGTGCCAGCAGCCAAGCGGCAGGGGGCTACGAGCAGTACTTC. The chain joins TRBV14 to TRBJ2-7; 7 bases agree with TRBD1. CDR3 length equals 14 residues. CDR1 SGHDN and CDR2 FVKESK come from the germline V gene. V gave up 1 base and J gave up 3 bases; unmatched junction bases: 3.

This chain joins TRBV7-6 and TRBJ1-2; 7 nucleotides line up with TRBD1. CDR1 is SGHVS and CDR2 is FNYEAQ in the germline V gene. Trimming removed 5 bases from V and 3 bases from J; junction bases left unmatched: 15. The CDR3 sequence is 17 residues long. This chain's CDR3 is CASSPRVEGGADYGYTF. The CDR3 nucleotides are TGTGCCAGCAGCCCCCGGGTAGAAGGGGGCGCGGACTATGGCTACACCTTC.

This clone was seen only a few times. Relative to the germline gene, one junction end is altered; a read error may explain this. CDR3 in amino acids: CASREGRGIAEAFF. The CDR3 DNA reads TGTGCCAGCAGGGAAGGGAGAGGGATTGCTGAAGCTTTCTTT. This chain connects TRBV6-1 to TRBJ1-1; D is ambiguous. The CDR3 sequence is 14 residues long. The germline V gene encodes CDR1 MNHNS and CDR2 SASEGT.

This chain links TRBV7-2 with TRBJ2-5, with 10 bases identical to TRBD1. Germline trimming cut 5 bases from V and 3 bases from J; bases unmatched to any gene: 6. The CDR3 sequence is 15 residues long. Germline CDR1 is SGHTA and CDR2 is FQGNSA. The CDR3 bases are TGTGCCAGCAGCGACAGGGGGCGGGGGGAAGAGACCCAGTACTTC. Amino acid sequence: CASSDRGRGEETQYF.

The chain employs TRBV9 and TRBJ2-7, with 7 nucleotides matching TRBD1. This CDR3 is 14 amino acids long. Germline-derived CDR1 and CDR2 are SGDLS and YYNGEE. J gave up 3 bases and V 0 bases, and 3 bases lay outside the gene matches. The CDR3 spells CASSVGAGGYEQYF. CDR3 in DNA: TGTGCCAGCAGCGTAGGGGCAGGGGGCTACGAGCAGTACTTC. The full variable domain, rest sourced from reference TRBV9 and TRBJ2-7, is DSGVTQTPKHLITATGQRVTLRCSPRSGDLSVYWYQQSLDQGLQFLIQYYNGEERAKGNILERFSAQQFPDLHSELNLSSLELGDSALYFCASSVGAGGYEQYFGPGTRLTVT.

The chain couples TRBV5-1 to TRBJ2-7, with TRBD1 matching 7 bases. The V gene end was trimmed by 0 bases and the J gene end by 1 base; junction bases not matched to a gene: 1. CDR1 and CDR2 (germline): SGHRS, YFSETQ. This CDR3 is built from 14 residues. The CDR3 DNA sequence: TGCGCCAGCAGCTTGGGACAGGGTTCCTACGAGCAGTACTTC. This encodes CASSLGQGSYEQYF. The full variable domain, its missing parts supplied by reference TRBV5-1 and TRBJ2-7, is KAGVTQTPRYLIKTRGQQVTLSCSPISGHRSVSWYQQTPGQGLQFLFEYFSETQRNKGNFPGRFSGRQFSNSRSEMNVSTLELGDSALYLCASSLGQGSYEQYFGPGTRLTVT.

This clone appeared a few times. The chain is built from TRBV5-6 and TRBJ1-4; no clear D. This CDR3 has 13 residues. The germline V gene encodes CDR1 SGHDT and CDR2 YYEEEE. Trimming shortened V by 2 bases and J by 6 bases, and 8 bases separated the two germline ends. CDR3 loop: CASSFYFDEKLFF. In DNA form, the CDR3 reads TGTGCCAGCAGCTTTTACTTTGATGAAAAACTGTTTTTT. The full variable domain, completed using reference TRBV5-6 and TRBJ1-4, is DAGVTQSPTHLIKTRGQQVTLRCSPKSGHDTVSWYQQALGQGPQFIFQYYEEEERQRGNFPDRFSGHQFPNYSSELNVNALLLGDSALYLCASSFYFDEKLFFGSGTQLSVL.

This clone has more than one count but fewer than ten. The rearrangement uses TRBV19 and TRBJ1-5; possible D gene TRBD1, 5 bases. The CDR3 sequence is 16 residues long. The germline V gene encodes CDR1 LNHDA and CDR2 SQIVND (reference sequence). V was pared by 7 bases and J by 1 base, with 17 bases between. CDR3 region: CASTWGLKVSNQPQHF. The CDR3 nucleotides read TGTGCCAGTACCTGGGGACTAAAGGTAAGCAATCAGCCCCAGCATTTT. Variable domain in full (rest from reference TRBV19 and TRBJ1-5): DGGITQSPKYLFRKEGQNVTLSCEQNLNHDAMYWYRQDPGQGLRLIYYSQIVNDFQKGDIAEGYSVSREKKESFPLTVTSAQKNPTAFYLCASTWGLKVSNQPQHFGDGTRLSIL.

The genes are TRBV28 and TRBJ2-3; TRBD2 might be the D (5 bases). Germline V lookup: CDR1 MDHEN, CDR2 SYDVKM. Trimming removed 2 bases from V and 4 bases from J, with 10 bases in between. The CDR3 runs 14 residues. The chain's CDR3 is CASSLRGNPDTQYF. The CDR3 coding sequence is TGTGCCAGCAGTTTACGGGGAAATCCAGATACGCAGTATTTT.

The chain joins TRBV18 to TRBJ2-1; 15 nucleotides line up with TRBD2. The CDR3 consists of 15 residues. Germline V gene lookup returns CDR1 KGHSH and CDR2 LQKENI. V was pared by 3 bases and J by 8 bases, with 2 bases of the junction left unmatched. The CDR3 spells CASSPGTSGRYEQFF. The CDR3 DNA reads TGTGCCAGCTCACCCGGGACTAGCGGGAGGTATGAGCAGTTCTTC.

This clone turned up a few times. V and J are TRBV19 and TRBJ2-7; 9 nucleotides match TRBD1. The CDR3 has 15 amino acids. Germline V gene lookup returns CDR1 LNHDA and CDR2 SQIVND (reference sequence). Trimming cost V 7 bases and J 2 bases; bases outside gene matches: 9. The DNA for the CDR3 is TGTGCCAGTACTTACGGGACAGGGCTTACCTACGAGCAGTACTTC. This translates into CASTYGTGLTYEQYF.

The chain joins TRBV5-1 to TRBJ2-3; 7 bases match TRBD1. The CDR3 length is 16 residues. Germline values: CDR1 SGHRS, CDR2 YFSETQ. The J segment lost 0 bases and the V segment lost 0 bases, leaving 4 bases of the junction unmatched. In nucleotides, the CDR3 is TGCGCCAGCAGCTTGGATCCGGACAGGAGCACAGATACGCAGTATTTT. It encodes CASSLDPDRSTDTQYF.

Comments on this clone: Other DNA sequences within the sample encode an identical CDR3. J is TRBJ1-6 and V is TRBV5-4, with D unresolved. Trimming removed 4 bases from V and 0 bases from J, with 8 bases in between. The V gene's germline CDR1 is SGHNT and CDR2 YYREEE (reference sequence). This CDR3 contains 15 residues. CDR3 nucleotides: TGTGCCAGCAGCCTCGGGAGCTCCTATAATTCACCCCTCCACTTT. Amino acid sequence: CASSLGSSYNSPLHF.

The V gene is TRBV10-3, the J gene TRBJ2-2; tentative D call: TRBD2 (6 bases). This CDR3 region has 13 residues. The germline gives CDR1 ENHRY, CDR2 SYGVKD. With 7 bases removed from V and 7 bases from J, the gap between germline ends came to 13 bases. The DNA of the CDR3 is TGTGCCATCAAGGCCCCCGGGGGCGGGGAGCTGTTTTTT. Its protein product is CAIKAPGGGELFF.

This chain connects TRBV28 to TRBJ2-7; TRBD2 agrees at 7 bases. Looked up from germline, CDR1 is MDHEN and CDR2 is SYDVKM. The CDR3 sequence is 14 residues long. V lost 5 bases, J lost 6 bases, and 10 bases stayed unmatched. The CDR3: CASSRLTSQLEQYF. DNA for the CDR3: TGTGCCAGCAGTCGTCTGACTAGCCAGCTCGAGCAGTACTTC.

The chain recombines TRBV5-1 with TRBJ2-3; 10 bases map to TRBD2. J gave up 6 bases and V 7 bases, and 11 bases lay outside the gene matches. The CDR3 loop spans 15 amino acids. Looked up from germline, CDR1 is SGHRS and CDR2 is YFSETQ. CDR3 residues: CASRLSSGSSDTQYF. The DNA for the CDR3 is TGCGCCAGCCGTCTTTCTAGCGGGAGTTCGGATACGCAGTATTTT. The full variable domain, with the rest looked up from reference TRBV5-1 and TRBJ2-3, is KAGVTQTPRYLIKTRGQQVTLSCSPISGHRSVSWYQQTPGQGLQFLFEYFSETQRNKGNFPGRFSGRQFSNSRSEMNVSTLELGDSALYLCASRLSSGSSDTQYFGPGTRLTVL.